This is a list of T cell receptor beta chains from one sample in a study of blood T cell repertoires in COVID-19. Some clones are missing from TCRdb's copy, which holds only in-frame ones; the method was immunoSEQ multiplex PCR. Of about 45,000 clones in the sample, about nine tenths were seen once. The sequenced material came from peripheral blood. Receptor source: a woman older than 75 in a cohort sampled during active or convalescent COVID-19. Each CDR3 is given with its conserved first and last residue. The D gene is left open where the match is weak. Size is stated for part of the rows, as once, few or many counts, or as a class when the clone is expanded.

TRBV19	-	TRBJ2-7	TRBD2	CATETSKEAHEQYF	TGTGCCACCGAGACTAGCAAGGAGGCTCACGAGCAGTACTTC
TRBV6-5	-	TRBJ1-1	-	CASSRGGNTEAFF	TGTGCCAGCAGTAGGGGGGGGAACACTGAAGCTTTCTTT
TRBV24-1	-	TRBJ1-5	-	CATSPLVGAGDQPQHF	TGTGCCACCAGCCCCCTCGTAGGGGCTGGGGATCAGCCCCAGCATTTT
TRBV25-1	-	TRBJ1-2	-	CASSDGNYGYTF	TGTGCCAGCAGTGACGGGAACTATGGCTACACCTTC
TRBV7-3	-	TRBJ2-7	TRBD2	CASSLGGGYEQYF	TGTGCCAGCAGCTTAGGCGGGGGGTACGAGCAGTACTTC
TRBV3-1/TRBV3-2	-	TRBJ1-1	-	CASSRTGMTEAFF	TGTGCCAGCAGCCGCACAGGGATGACTGAAGCTTTCTTT
TRBV5-1	-	TRBJ1-1	-	CASSTGPNTEAFF	TGCGCCAGCTCAACAGGGCCGAACACTGAAGCTTTCTTT
TRBV30	-	TRBJ1-2	-	CAWSKAASTYGYTF	TGTGCCTGGAGTAAGGCAGCGTCAACCTATGGCTACACCTTC
TRBV5-6	once	TRBJ2-1	TRBD1	CASSLAFATGARPRQFF	TGTGCCAGCAGCTTGGCCTTTGCGACAGGGGCCCGCCCACGGCAGTTCTTC
TRBV5-6	-	TRBJ2-7	-	CASSLVGGEATYEQYF	TGTGCCAGCAGCTTGGTAGGGGGGGAGGCTACCTACGAGCAGTACTTC
TRBV10-3	few	TRBJ2-1	TRBD1	CAIRGGQGPSAYNEQFF	TGTGCCATCAGAGGGGGACAGGGGCCTTCTGCCTACAATGAGCAGTTCTTC
TRBV7-9	-	TRBJ2-1	TRBD2	CASSLAGTRGANEQFF	TGTGCCAGCAGCTTAGCCGGGACTAGGGGAGCCAATGAGCAGTTCTTC
TRBV9	few	TRBJ2-5	-	CASSVGTNQETQYF	TGTGCCAGCAGCGTAGGGACAAACCAAGAGACCCAGTACTTC
TRBV10-3	once	TRBJ2-1	TRBD2	CAIRSSGSKNEQFF	TGTGCCATCAGGTCTAGCGGGAGTAAGAATGAGCAGTTCTTC
TRBV6-5	-	TRBJ1-2	-	CASVRVGDYGYTF	TGTGCCAGCGTCCGGGTCGGTGACTATGGCTACACCTTC
TRBV2	few	TRBJ1-2	TRBD1	CASRSGGGGYTF	TGTGCCAGCAGGTCAGGGGGCGGTGGCTACACCTTC
TRBV3-1/TRBV3-2	once	TRBJ1-3	TRBD1	CASSQDYRGRNTIYF	TGTGCCAGCAGCCAAGATTACAGGGGTAGAAACACCATATATTTT
TRBV3-1/TRBV3-2	-	TRBJ2-1	TRBD2	CASRPSGGSYNEQFF	TGTGCCAGCAGGCCTAGCGGGGGCTCCTACAATGAGCAGTTCTTC
TRBV10-3	-	TRBJ1-1	-	CAISETGRLTNTEAFF	TGTGCCATCAGTGAGACAGGGCGCTTAACGAACACTGAAGCTTTCTTT
TRBV18	once	TRBJ1-4	-	CASSPIRANEKLFF	TGTGCCAGCTCACCAATCAGAGCGAATGAAAAACTGTTTTTT
TRBV7-2	-	TRBJ2-1	TRBD2	CASRRSRTGLAGGEQFF	TGTGCCAGCAGGCGTTCCCGTACAGGACTAGCGGGAGGAGAGCAGTTCTTC
TRBV7-6	-	TRBJ1-4	-	CASSKPGEEKLFF	TGTGCCAGCAGCAAGCCCGGGGAAGAAAAACTGTTTTTT
TRBV6-5	once	TRBJ2-1	TRBD1	CASTLGDRETDEQFF	TGTGCCAGCACGTTGGGGGACAGGGAGACCGATGAGCAGTTCTTC
TRBV5-1	-	TRBJ1-1	TRBD1	CASGTGSTEAFF	TGCGCCAGTGGGACAGGGTCCACTGAAGCTTTCTTT
TRBV5-4	-	TRBJ1-1	TRBD1	CASSPQGAGSTEAFF	TGTGCCAGCAGTCCGCAGGGGGCTGGGAGCACTGAAGCTTTCTTT
TRBV5-1	-	TRBJ2-2	-	CASSLTTGNTGELFF	TGCGCCAGCAGCCTGACTACGGGGAACACCGGGGAGCTGTTTTTT
TRBV7-2	-	TRBJ2-3	-	CASSPGGRGGADTQYF	TGTGCCAGCAGCCCCGGTGGCAGGGGTGGGGCAGATACGCAGTATTTT
TRBV6-6	-	TRBJ2-7	-	CASSYSRSLRGEQYF	TGTGCCAGCAGTTACTCCCGATCACTTCGGGGCGAGCAGTACTTC
TRBV4-1	-	TRBJ2-3	-	CASSQDPGNTQYF	TGCGCCAGCAGCCAAGATCCGGGGAATACGCAGTATTTT
TRBV28	-	TRBJ2-7	TRBD1	CASRGVDRGLDEQYF	TGTGCCAGCAGGGGGGTGGACAGGGGGCTGGACGAGCAGTACTTC
TRBV4-1	once	TRBJ1-1	-	CASSQAWRQNTEAFF	TGCGCCAGCAGCCAAGCCTGGCGACAGAACACTGAAGCTTTCTTT
TRBV7-2	-	TRBJ2-3	-	CASSLSGTDTQYF	TGTGCCAGCAGCTTATCGGGCACAGATACGCAGTATTTT
TRBV7-6	-	TRBJ2-1	-	CASSLDGRGSLSYNEQFF	TGTGCCAGCAGCTTAGATGGTCGGGGGAGCCTCTCCTACAATGAGCAGTTCTTC
TRBV6-5	-	TRBJ1-2	TRBD1	CASSSIGQGVPAYTF	TGTGCCAGCAGTTCGATAGGACAGGGCGTTCCTGCCTACACCTTC
TRBV5-1	-	TRBJ1-4	TRBD1	CASSLQGANEKLFF	TGCGCCAGCAGCTTGCAGGGGGCGAATGAAAAACTGTTTTTT
TRBV9	-	TRBJ1-4	-	CASSVRPGGSEKLFF	TGTGCCAGCAGCGTACGACCGGGGGGGAGTGAAAAACTGTTTTTT
TRBV6-5	-	TRBJ2-7	TRBD1	CASRVDRGTYYEQYF	TGTGCCAGCAGGGTTGACAGGGGTACTTATTACGAGCAGTACTTC
TRBV9	-	TRBJ2-1	TRBD2	CASSVGSGGYNEQFF	TGTGCCAGCAGCGTAGGCAGCGGGGGTTACAATGAGCAGTTCTTC
TRBV2	-	TRBJ1-5	-	CASRPGHTNQPQHF	TGTGCCAGCAGACCGGGACATACTAATCAGCCCCAGCATTTT
TRBV10-3	-	TRBJ1-4	-	CAIRWGHGSEKLFF	TGTGCCATCAGATGGGGACACGGGTCTGAAAAACTGTTTTTT
TRBV7-3	few	TRBJ1-2	-	CASSSRAGEHGYTF	TGTGCCAGCAGCTCCCGGGCAGGGGAGCATGGCTACACCTTC
TRBV2	-	TRBJ2-2	TRBD2	CASKWGTGAGGTGELFF	TGTGCCAGCAAATGGGGAACAGGTGCGGGGGGCACCGGGGAGCTGTTTTTT